Listed below are T cell receptor beta chains from one sample, sequenced in a study of T cells in Graves' hyperthyroidism and ophthalmopathy. TCRdb re-analysed the multiplex PCR reads in MiXCR, keeping a single row per CDR3 protein. The sample carries about 690,000 distinct CDR3 sequences, roughly 17% recorded once. Sequenced input: blood. The receptors stem from a man over 45 with Graves' hyperthyroidism. CDR3s include the opening cysteine and the closing phenylalanine or tryptophan. A D gene is named only where the DNA matches it firmly. Part of the rows lack a size; the others show once, few, many or a class for expanded clones.

length | D | J | V | size | CDR3 | DNA
17 | TRBD1 | TRBJ2-5 | TRBV24-1 | many | CATSDLGQGALPETQYF | TGTGCCACCAGTGATTTAGGCCAGGGGGCCCTCCCGGAGACCCAGTACTTC
14 | NA | TRBJ2-5 | TRBV7-9 | many | CASSAGQRQETQYF | TGTGCCAGCAGCGCGGGACAGAGACAAGAGACCCAGTACTTC
17 | TRBD2 | TRBJ2-7 | TRBV6-2/TRBV6-3 | few | CASSELLGLAGDYEQYF | TGTGCCAGCAGTGAACTCCTGGGCCTAGCGGGAGATTACGAGCAGTACTTC
14 | TRBD1 | TRBJ1-6 | TRBV9 | few | CASSVETGNSPLHF | TGTGCCAGCAGCGTCGAGACAGGGAATTCACCCCTCCACTTT
15 | NA | TRBJ2-3 | TRBV29-1 | few | CSVRGAGGLIDTQYF | TGCAGCGTCCGGGGGGCAGGGGGTTTGATAGATACGCAGTATTTT
17 | TRBD2 | TRBJ2-1 | TRBV6-2/TRBV6-3 | NA | CASIDGLAGGQYNEQFF | TGTGCCAGCATCGACGGTCTAGCGGGAGGGCAGTACAATGAGCAGTTCTTC
16 | TRBD2 | TRBJ2-1 | TRBV14 | NA | CASSPRTSLTDNEQFF | TGTGCCAGCAGCCCGAGGACTAGTTTGACCGACAATGAGCAGTTCTTC
13 | NA | TRBJ1-2 | TRBV27 | many | CASSSGRTYGYTF | TGTGCCAGCAGTTCGGGACGTACGTATGGCTACACCTTC
14 | NA | TRBJ2-1 | TRBV7-9 | many | CASSSLGSYNEQFF | TGTGCCAGCAGCTCCTTGGGGTCCTACAATGAGCAGTTCTTC
14 | TRBD1 | TRBJ1-1 | TRBV5-1 | many | CASSVRGPGTEAFF | TGCGCCAGCAGCGTGAGGGGGCCGGGAACTGAAGCTTTCTTT
16 | TRBD1 | TRBJ1-1 | TRBV14 | few | CASSQDGQGFHTEAFF | TGTGCCAGCAGCCAGGATGGACAGGGTTTTCACACTGAAGCTTTCTTT
15 | NA | TRBJ2-5 | TRBV7-3 | many | CASSPLGRRDETQYF | TGTGCCAGCAGCCCCCTAGGTCGCCGGGACGAGACCCAGTACTTC
15 | TRBD2 | TRBJ2-2 | TRBV30 | many | CAWSDLAGTLGELFF | TGTGCCTGGAGTGATCTAGCGGGAACGCTTGGGGAGCTGTTTTTT
15 | TRBD1 | TRBJ1-2 | TRBV27 | many | CASRSLFRGNYGYTF | TGTGCCAGCAGATCACTATTCAGGGGGAACTATGGCTACACCTTC
13 | TRBD1 | TRBJ1-5 | TRBV2 | many | CASSLTGVQPQHF | TGTGCCAGCAGTCTAACAGGGGTTCAGCCCCAGCATTTT
17 | TRBD2 | TRBJ2-5 | TRBV29-1 | many | CSVEDYTSGKLWETQYF | TGCAGCGTTGAAGATTACACTAGCGGGAAGCTCTGGGAGACCCAGTACTTC
14 | NA | TRBJ2-1 | TRBV29-1 | many | CSVDPGITYNEQFF | TGCAGCGTTGATCCAGGGATCACCTACAATGAGCAGTTCTTC
17 | NA | TRBJ2-6 | TRBV5-6 | NA | CASSLIERFAGANVLTF | TGTGCCAGCAGCTTAATCGAACGCTTTGCTGGGGCCAACGTCCTGACTTTC
15 | TRBD1 | TRBJ2-1 | TRBV3-1 | NA | CASSRQGGRYNEQFF | TGTGCCAGCAGCAGACAGGGCGGTAGGTACAATGAGCAGTTCTTC
16 | TRBD2 | TRBJ2-3 | TRBV27 | many | CASSPWGGSSVDTQYF | TGTGCCAGCAGTCCTTGGGGCGGGAGTTCTGTAGATACGCAGTATTTT
16 | TRBD2 | TRBJ2-7 | TRBV2 | many | CASSEGSLAGAYEQYF | TGTGCCAGCAGTGAAGGTAGCCTAGCGGGGGCCTACGAGCAGTACTTC
13 | TRBD1 | TRBJ2-7 | TRBV11-2 | many | CASSWGQNYEQYF | TGTGCCAGCAGCTGGGGACAGAACTACGAGCAGTACTTC
15 | TRBD1 | TRBJ2-7 | TRBV20-1 | NA | CSARSWDREMDEQYF | TGCAGTGCTAGATCTTGGGACAGGGAAATGGACGAGCAGTACTTC
12 | NA | TRBJ2-5 | TRBV6-8 | few | CASSYHWETQYF | TGTGCCAGCAGTTACCACTGGGAGACCCAGTACTTC